This T cell receptor (beta chain) was retrieved from a study of shared clonotypes between healthy human individuals. On this clone: Antigen: not known.

Findings and limits, study-wide: Rarefaction showed sorted-subset sequencing was incomplete despite large depth.

Every donor, a Caucasian adult, lived in Nashville, Tennessee. Each subset's genomic DNA was split evenly across several immunoSEQ plates. Assay: immunoSEQ multiplex PCR; the TCRdb copy retains only in-frame clones and omits some. This sample has roughly 2 million clones; 85% to 95% occur once, and the top ten carry 0.1% to 0.15%. V shed 4 bases and J shed 1 base, with 10 bases lying between them. The V gene's germline CDR1 is SGHTA and CDR2 FQGTGA. There are 15 residues in the CDR3. The chain uses TRBV7-3 and TRBJ2-2, with a weak D call TRBD1 (5 bases). This receptor was obtained from a man aged 18 to 30 in good health. Sequencing was carried out using naive CD4+ T cells sorted from blood. Subset reported: CD45RA+ positively selected. CDR3: CASSSHGQNTGELFF. The CDR3 DNA follows: TGTGCCAGCAGCTCTCATGGACAGAACACCGGGGAGCTGTTTTTT.